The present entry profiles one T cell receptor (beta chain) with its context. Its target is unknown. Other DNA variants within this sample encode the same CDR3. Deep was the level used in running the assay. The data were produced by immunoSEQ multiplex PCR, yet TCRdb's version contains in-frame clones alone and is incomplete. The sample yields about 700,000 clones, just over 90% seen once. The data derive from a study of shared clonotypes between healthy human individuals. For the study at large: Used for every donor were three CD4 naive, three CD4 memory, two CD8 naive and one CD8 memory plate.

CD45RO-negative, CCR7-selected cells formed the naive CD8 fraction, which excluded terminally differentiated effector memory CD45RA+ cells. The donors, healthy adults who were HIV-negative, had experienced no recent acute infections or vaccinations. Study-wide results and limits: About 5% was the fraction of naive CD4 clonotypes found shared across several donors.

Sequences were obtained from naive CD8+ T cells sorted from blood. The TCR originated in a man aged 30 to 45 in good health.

The CDR3 here is CASSPRTGTYEQYF. The CDR3 nucleotides are TGTGCCAGCAGTCCTCGGACGGGAACCTACGAGCAGTACTTC. This chain links TRBV28 with TRBJ2-7; D perhaps matches TRBD2 (5 bases). V was pared by 5 bases and J by 2 bases, with 13 bases between. This CDR3 is 14 amino acids long. The germline V gene encodes CDR1 MDHEN and CDR2 SYDVKM.